This is a list of T cell receptor beta chains from one sample in a study of blood T cells in healthy people across ages. TCRdb fed the 5' RACE reads into MiXCR, producing one record per CDR3 protein. The sample has nearly 800,000 distinct CDR3 sequences; around 25% are singletons. These sequences were also reported in another study, on T cells of mothers and their children.

Sequencing used blood. Source of these receptors: a boy under 18 in good health. CDR3s include the opening cysteine and the closing phenylalanine or tryptophan. The D gene is left open where the match is weak. Not every row has a clone size; where given, it reads once, few, many or a size class.

cdr3_length | j_call | clone_size | d_call | v_call | cdr3_nt | cdr3_aa
14 | TRBJ2-7 | - | TRBD2 | TRBV7-9 | TGTGCCAGCAGCTGGACTAGCGGGAGTTTCGAGCAGTACTTC | CASSWTSGSFEQYF
14 | TRBJ2-7 | few | - | TRBV29-1 | TGCAGCGTGGCGCTGGGGGGCAGATCCTACGAGCAGTACTTC | CSVALGGRSYEQYF
17 | TRBJ2-6 | - | TRBD1 | TRBV20-1 | TGCAGTGCTAGAGAACAGGGGGCGCTTCGTGGGGCCAACGTCCTGACTTTC | CSAREQGALRGANVLTF
14 | TRBJ2-7 | - | - | TRBV20-1 | TGCAGTGCCGTACGAGTGGGAAGAAATTACGAGCAGTACTTC | CSAVRVGRNYEQYF
15 | TRBJ1-4 | few | TRBD1 | TRBV12-3/TRBV12-4 | TGTGCCAGCAGTAAACCGACAGGGGCTAATGAAAAACTGTTTTTT | CASSKPTGANEKLFF
11 | TRBJ2-5 | - | - | TRBV10-3 | TGTGCCATCAGTGAGCTAGAGACCCAGTACTTC | CAISELETQYF
17 | TRBJ2-3 | - | - | TRBV7-9 | TGTGCCAGCAGCTCCCCCATCACCGGACTTAGCACAGATACGCAGTATTTT | CASSSPITGLSTDTQYF
20 | TRBJ2-5 | - | TRBD2 | TRBV12-3/TRBV12-4 | TGTGCCAGCAGTTTAGGTGTGACTAGCGGGAGGAGGATGAGGCAAGAGACCCAGTACTTC | CASSLGVTSGRRMRQETQYF
13 | TRBJ1-2 | - | TRBD1 | TRBV29-1 | TGCAGCGTTGAAGTTCAGACAGGGCCTGGCTACACCTTC | CSVEVQTGPGYTF
15 | TRBJ1-4 | - | - | TRBV4-3 | TGCGCCAGCAGCCAAGAATTAGGGCCAAATGAAAAACTGTTTTTT | CASSQELGPNEKLFF
13 | TRBJ1-2 | - | - | TRBV7-2 | TGTGCCAGCAGCTTCCAGGGCCAAGGGGGCTACACCTTC | CASSFQGQGGYTF
17 | TRBJ2-5 | - | - | TRBV15 | TGTGCCACCAGCAGAGAAACGAACGGCCGCGGACAAGAGACCCAGTACTTC | CATSRETNGRGQETQYF
21 | TRBJ2-1 | few | TRBD2 | TRBV6-1 | TGTGCCAGCAGAGGAGGATGGACTAGCGGGAGTGAAAGGAGCTCCTACAATGAGCAGTTCTTC | CASRGGWTSGSERSSYNEQFF
13 | TRBJ2-7 | - | - | TRBV29-1 | TGCAGCGTCGCATGGGGCTCCTCCTACGAGCAGTACTTC | CSVAWGSSYEQYF
16 | TRBJ2-1 | - | TRBD2 | TRBV2 | TGTGCCAGCAGGACCGGGACTAGCGGGAGAGGCGATGAGCAGTTCTTC | CASRTGTSGRGDEQFF
16 | TRBJ1-6 | few | - | TRBV4-3 | TGCGCCAGCAGCCAAGGATCGGGTTACCAGAGTTCACCCCTCCACTTT | CASSQGSGYQSSPLHF
19 | TRBJ2-6 | few | - | TRBV5-5 | TGTGCCAGCAGCTTGAACGACGGACTCTCAAGCTCTGGGGCCAACGTCCTGACTTTC | CASSLNDGLSSSGANVLTF
16 | TRBJ1-4 | - | - | TRBV28 | TGTGCCAGCAGTTTATATTCGGCAGGGACGGCTGAAAAACTGTTTTTT | CASSLYSAGTAEKLFF
14 | TRBJ2-5 | - | - | TRBV20-1 | TGCAGTGCTAGAGTACAGCCCTTCCAAGAGACCCAGTACTTC | CSARVQPFQETQYF
16 | TRBJ2-2 | - | - | TRBV9 | TGTGCCAGCAGCCGTATTACACAGGGATGGACCGGGGAGCTGTTTTTT | CASSRITQGWTGELFF
15 | TRBJ2-5 | once | - | TRBV7-7 | TGTGCTAGCAGTCCAGTAAGCGGGACATTAACCTCCCAGTACTTC | CASSPVSGTLTSQYF
15 | TRBJ1-2 | few | - | TRBV14 | TGTGCCAGCAGCCACTGGGACCCTCGGCGCTATGGCTACACCTTC | CASSHWDPRRYGYTF
13 | TRBJ1-2 | - | - | TRBV28 | TGTGCCAGCAGTTTATCTCAGATCTATGGCTACACCTTC | CASSLSQIYGYTF
16 | TRBJ2-3 | - | TRBD1 | TRBV27 | TGTGCCAGCAGGCAAGGACAGGGGATATTCACAGATACGCAGTATTTT | CASRQGQGIFTDTQYF